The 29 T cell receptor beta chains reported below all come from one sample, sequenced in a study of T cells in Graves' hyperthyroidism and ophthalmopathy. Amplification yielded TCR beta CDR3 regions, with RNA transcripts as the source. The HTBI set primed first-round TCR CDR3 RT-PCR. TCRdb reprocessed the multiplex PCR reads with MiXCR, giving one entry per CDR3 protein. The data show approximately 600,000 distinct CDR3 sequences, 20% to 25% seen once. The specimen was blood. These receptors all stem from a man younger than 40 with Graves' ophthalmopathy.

The CDR3 spells CSARDGQGAYEQYF. The CDR3 DNA reads TGCAGTGCTAGAGATGGGCAGGGAGCCTACGAGCAGTACTTC. The J gene is TRBJ2-7, the V gene TRBV20-1; D may correspond to TRBD1 or TRBD2 (5 bases each). V dropped 0 bases and J dropped 2 bases, with 11 bases sitting between them. Germline values: CDR1 DFQATT, CDR2 SNEGSKA (reference sequence). This CDR3 spans 14 amino acids.

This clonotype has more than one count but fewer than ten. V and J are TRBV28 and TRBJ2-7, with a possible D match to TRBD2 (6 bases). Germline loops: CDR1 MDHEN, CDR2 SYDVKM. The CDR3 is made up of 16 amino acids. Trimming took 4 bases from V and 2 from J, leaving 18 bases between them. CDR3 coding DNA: TGTGCCAGCAGTTCCACGGGAGCGGGCTCCCCCTACGAGCAGTACTTC. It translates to CASSSTGAGSPYEQYF.

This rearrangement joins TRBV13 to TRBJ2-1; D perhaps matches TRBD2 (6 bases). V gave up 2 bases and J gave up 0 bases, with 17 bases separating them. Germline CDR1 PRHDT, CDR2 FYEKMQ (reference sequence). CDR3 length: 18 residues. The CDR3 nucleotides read TGTGCCAGCAGCTTACAGGGTGGAGCGGGCAGCTCCTACAATGAGCAGTTCTTC. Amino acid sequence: CASSLQGGAGSSYNEQFF.

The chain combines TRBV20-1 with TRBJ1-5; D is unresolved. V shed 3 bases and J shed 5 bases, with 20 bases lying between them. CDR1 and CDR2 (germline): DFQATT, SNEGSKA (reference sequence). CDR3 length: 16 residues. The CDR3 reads CSASNALGGSYQPQHF. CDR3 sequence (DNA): TGCAGTGCTAGTAACGCGCTAGGAGGCTCCTATCAGCCCCAGCATTTT.

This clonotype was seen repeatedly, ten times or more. The chain's CDR3 is CASTEREGDEQYF. The CDR3 nucleotides read TGTGCCAGCACCGAGCGGGAGGGCGACGAGCAGTACTTC. The rearrangement links TRBV28 to TRBJ2-7; 10 bases match TRBD2. This CDR3 has 13 amino acids. Germline CDR1 MDHEN, CDR2 SYDVKM. The junction had 5 bases not matched to a gene; V was cut back by 7 bases and J by 5 bases. Combining the CDR3 with reference TRBV28 and TRBJ2-7 gives the whole variable domain DVKVTQSSRYLVKRTGEKVFLECVQDMDHENMFWYRQDPGLGLRLIYFSYDVKMKEKGDIPEGYSVSREKKERFSLILESASTNQTSMYLCASTEREGDEQYFGPGTRLTVT.

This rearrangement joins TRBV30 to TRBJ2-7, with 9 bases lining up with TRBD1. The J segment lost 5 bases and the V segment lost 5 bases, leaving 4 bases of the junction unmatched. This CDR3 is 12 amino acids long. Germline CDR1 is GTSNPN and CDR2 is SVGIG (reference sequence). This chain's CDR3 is CAWGRDRDEQYF. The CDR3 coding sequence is TGTGCCTGGGGGCGGGACAGGGACGAGCAGTACTTC. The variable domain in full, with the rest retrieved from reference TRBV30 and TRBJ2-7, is SQTIHQWPATLVQPVGSPLSLECTVEGTSNPNLYWYRQAAGRGLQLLFYSVGIGQISSEVPQNLSASRPQDRQFILSSKKLLLSDSGFYLCAWGRDRDEQYFGPGTRLTVT.

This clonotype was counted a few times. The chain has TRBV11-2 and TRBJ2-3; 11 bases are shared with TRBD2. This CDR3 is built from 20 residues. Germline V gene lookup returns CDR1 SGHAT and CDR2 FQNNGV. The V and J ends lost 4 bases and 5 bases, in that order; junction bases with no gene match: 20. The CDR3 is CASSYHPNFSGRAGGDTQYF. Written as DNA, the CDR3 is TGTGCCAGCAGCTATCACCCTAACTTTAGCGGGAGGGCCGGGGGAGATACGCAGTATTTT.

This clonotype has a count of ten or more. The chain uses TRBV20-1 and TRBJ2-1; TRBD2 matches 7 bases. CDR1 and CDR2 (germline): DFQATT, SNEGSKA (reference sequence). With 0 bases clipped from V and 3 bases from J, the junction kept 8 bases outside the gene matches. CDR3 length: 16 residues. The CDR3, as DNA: TGCAGTGCTAGAGATCCTTTGCGGGAGCTCTACAATGAGCAGTTCTTC. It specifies CSARDPLRELYNEQFF.

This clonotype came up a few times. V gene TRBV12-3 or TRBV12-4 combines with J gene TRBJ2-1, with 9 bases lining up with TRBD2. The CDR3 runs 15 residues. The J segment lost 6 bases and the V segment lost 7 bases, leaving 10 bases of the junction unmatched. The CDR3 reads CASTRIAGERNEQFF. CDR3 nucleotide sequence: TGTGCCAGCACCCGAATAGCGGGAGAACGCAATGAGCAGTTCTTC.

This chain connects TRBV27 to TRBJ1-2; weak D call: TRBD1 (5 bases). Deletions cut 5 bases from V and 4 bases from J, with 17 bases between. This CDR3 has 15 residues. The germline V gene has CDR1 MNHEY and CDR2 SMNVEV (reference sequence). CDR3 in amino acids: CASSTSPGPLYGYTF. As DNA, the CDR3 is TGTGCCAGCAGTACCTCTCCGGGGCCCCTCTATGGCTACACCTTC.

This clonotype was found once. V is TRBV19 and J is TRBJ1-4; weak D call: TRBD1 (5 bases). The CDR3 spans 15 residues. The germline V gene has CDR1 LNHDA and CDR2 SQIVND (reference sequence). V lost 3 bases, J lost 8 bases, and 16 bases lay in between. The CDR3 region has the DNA TGTGCCAGTAGTATGGTGGCTGGGACTGAAGAAAAACTGTTTTTT. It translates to CASSMVAGTEEKLFF.

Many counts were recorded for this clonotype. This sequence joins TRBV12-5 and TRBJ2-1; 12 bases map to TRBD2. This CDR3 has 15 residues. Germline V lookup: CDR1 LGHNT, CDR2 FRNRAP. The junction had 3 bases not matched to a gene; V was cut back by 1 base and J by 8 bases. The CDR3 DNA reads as TGTGCTAGTGGTTTGGGACTAGCGGGAGAAGATGAGCAGTTCTTC. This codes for CASGLGLAGEDEQFF. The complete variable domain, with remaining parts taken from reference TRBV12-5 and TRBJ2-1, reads DARVTQTPRHKVTEMGQEVTMRCQPILGHNTVFWYRQTMMQGLELLAYFRNRAPLDDSGMPKDRFSAEMPDATLATLKIQPSEPRDSAVYFCASGLGLAGEDEQFFGPGTRLTVL.

Here the CDR3 reads CATSDFPILENTGELFF. CDR3 nucleotides: TGTGCCACCAGTGATTTTCCCATTTTAGAGAACACCGGGGAGCTGTTTTTT. The chain joins TRBV24-1 to TRBJ2-2; D call uncertain. The CDR3 extends over 17 amino acids. Germline CDR1 is KGHDR and CDR2 is SFDVKD. Trimming cost V 1 base and J 1 base, with 12 bases left between them.

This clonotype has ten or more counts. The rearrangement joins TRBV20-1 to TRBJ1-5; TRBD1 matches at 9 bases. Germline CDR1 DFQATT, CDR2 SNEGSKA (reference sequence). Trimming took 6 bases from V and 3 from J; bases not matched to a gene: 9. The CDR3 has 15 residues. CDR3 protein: CSAAGTGSPNQPQHF. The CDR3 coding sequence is TGCAGTGCAGCCGGGACAGGGTCGCCCAATCAGCCCCAGCATTTT.

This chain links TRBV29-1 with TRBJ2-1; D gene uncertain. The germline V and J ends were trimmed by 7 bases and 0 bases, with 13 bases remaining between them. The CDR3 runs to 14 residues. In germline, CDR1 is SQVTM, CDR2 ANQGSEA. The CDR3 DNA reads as TGCAGCGCTACGGGTTTAAGCTCCTACAATGAGCAGTTCTTC. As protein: CSATGLSSYNEQFF.

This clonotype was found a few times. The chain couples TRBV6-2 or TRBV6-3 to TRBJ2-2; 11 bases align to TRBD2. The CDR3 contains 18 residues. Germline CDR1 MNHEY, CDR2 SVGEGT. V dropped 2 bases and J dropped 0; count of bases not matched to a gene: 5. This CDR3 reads CASSYPGSGRANTGELFF. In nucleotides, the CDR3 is TGTGCCAGCAGTTACCCGGGTAGCGGGAGGGCGAACACCGGGGAGCTGTTTTTT.

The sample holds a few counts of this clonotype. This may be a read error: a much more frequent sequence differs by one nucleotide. The CDR3: CSARDRKGVPSTEAFF. The CDR3 region has the DNA TGCAGTGCTAGAGATCGGAAGGGTGTACCGAGCACTGAAGCTTTCTTT. This chain connects TRBV20-1 to TRBJ1-1; no definite D call. This CDR3 contains 16 residues. Looked up from germline, CDR1 is DFQATT and CDR2 is SNEGSKA (reference sequence). Trimming pared 0 bases from V and 4 bases from J, leaving 18 bases between.

DNA for the CDR3: TGTGCCAGCAGCTTCCCTACTAGCGGTGGTGAGCAGTTCTTC. Amino acid sequence: CASSFPTSGGEQFF. The chain uses TRBV7-9 and TRBJ2-1, with 8 bases matching TRBD2. The CDR3 is made up of 14 amino acids. Germline V gene lookup returns CDR1 SEHNR and CDR2 FQNEAQ (reference sequence). The ends lost 3 bases at V and 9 bases at J; junction bases unmatched: 7. Complete variable domain (other parts from reference TRBV7-9 and TRBJ2-1): DTGVSQNPRHKITKRGQNVTFRCDPISEHNRLYWYRQTLGQGPEFLTYFQNEAQLEKSRLLSDRFSAERPKGSFSTLEIQRTEQGDSAMYLCASSFPTSGGEQFFGPGTRLTVL.

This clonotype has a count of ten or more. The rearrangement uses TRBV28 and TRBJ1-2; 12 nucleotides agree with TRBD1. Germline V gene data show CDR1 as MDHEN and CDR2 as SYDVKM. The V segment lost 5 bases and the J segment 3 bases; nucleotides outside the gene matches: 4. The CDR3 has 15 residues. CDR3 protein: CASSVGTGGDYGYTF. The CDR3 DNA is TGTGCCAGCAGTGTGGGGACAGGGGGCGACTATGGCTACACCTTC.

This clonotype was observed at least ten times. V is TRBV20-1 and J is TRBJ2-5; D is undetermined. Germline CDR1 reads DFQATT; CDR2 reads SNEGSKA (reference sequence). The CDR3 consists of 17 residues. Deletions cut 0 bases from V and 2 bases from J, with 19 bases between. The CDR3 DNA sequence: TGCAGTGCTAGAGATCAAGGATGGATTGATCTTCAAGAGACCCAGTACTTC. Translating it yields CSARDQGWIDLQETQYF.

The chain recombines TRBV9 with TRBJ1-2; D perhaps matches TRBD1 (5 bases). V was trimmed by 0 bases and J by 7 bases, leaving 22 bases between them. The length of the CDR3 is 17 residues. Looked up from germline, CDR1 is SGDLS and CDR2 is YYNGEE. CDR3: CASSVAAGTANDCGYTF. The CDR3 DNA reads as TGTGCCAGCAGCGTAGCAGCCGGGACGGCTAACGACTGTGGCTACACCTTC.

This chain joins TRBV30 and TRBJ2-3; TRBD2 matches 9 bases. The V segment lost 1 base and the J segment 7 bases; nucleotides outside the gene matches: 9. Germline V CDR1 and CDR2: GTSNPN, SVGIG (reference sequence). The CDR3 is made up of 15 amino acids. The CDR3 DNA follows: TGTGCCTGGAGTGGGGCTAGCGGGATGGTAAATACGCAGTATTTT. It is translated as CAWSGASGMVNTQYF.

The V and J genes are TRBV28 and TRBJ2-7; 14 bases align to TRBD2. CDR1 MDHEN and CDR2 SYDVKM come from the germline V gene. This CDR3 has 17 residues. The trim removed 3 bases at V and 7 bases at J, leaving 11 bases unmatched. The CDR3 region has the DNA TGTGCCAGCAGTTTGGGTCAGACTAGCGGGAGGGTAAGGGAGCAGTACTTC. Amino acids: CASSLGQTSGRVREQYF.

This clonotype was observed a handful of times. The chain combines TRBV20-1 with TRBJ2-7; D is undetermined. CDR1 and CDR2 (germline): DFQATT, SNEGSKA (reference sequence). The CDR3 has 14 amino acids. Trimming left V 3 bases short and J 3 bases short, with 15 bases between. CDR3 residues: CSASTPTGHYEQYF. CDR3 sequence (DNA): TGCAGTGCTAGTACGCCCACGGGCCACTACGAGCAGTACTTC.

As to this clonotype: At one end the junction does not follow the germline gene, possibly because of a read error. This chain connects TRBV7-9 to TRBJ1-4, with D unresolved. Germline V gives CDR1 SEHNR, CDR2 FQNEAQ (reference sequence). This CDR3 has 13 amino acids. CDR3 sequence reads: CASSQELNEKLFF. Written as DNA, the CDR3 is TGCGCCAGCAGCCAAGAACTTAATGAAAAACTGTTTTTT.

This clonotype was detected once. This CDR3 reads CASSQELAGGTPSYEQYF. Written as DNA, the CDR3 is TGTGCCAGCAGCCAAGAACTAGCGGGAGGAACCCCTTCCTACGAGCAGTACTTC. The chain joins TRBV4-2 to TRBJ2-7, with 12 bases identical to TRBD2. Unmatched junction bases numbered 7, after V lost 0 bases and J lost 1 base. Germline V lookup: CDR1 LGHNA, CDR2 YNFKEQ. The CDR3 totals 18 residues.

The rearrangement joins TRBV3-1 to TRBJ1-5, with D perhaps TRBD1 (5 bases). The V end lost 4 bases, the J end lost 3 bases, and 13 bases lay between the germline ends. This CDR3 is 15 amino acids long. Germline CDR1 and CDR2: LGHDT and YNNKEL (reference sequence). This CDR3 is CASSPQRGTNQPQHF. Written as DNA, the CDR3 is TGTGCCAGCAGCCCGCAACGGGGGACCAATCAGCCCCAGCATTTT.

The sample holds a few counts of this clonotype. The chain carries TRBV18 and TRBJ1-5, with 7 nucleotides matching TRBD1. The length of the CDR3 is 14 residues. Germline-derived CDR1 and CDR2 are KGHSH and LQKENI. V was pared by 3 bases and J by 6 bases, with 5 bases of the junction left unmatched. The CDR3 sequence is CASSPGRQGQPQHF. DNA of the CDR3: TGTGCCAGCTCACCGGGGAGACAGGGTCAGCCCCAGCATTTT.

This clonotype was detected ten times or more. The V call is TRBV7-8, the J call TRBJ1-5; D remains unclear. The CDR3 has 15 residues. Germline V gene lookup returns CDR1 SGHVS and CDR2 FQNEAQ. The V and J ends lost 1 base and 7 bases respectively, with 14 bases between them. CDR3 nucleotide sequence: TGTGCCAGCAGCTTAGGGTCGGGATTTTGGCAGCCCCAGCATTTT. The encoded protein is CASSLGSGFWQPQHF.